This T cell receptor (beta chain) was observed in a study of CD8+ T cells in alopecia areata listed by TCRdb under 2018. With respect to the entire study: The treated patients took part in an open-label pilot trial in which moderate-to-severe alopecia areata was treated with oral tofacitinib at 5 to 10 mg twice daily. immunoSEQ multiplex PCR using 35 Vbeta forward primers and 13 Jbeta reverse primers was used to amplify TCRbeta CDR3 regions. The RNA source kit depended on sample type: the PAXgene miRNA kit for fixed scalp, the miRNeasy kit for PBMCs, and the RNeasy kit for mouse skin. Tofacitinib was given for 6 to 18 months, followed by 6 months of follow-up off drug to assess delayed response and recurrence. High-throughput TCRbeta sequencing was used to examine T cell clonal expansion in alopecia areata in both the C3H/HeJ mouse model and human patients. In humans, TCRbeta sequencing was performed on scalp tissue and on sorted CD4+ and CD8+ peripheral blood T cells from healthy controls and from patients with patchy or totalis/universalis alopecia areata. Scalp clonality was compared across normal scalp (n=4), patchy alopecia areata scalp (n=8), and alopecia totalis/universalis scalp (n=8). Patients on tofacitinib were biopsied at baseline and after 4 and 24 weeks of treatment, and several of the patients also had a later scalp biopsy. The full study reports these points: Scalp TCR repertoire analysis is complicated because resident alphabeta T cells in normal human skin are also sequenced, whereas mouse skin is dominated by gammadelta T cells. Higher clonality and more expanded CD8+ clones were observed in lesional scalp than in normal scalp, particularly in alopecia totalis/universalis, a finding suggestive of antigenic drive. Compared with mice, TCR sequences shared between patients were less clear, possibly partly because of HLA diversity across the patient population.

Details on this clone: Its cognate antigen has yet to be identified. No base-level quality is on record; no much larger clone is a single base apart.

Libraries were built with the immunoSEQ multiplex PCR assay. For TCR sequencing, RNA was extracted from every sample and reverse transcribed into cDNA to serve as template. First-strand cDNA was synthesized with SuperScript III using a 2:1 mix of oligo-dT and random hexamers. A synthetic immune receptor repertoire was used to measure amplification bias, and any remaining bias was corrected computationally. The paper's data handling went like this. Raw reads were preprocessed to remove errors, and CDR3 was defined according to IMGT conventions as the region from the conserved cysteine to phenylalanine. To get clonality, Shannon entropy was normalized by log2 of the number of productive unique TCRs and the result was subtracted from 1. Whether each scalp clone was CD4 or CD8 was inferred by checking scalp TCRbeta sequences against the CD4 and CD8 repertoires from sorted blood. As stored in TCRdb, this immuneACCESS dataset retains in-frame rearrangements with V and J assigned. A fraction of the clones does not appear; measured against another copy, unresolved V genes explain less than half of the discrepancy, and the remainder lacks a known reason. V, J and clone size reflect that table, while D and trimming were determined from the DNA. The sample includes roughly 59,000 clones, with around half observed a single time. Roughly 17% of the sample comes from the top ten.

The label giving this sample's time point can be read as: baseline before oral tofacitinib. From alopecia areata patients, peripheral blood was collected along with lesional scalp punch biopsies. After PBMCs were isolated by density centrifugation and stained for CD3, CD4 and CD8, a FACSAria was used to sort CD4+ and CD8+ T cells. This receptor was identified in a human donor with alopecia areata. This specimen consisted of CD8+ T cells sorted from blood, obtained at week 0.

In nucleotides, the sequence is TGTGCCAGCAGCCCACGGGGCAGCTCCTACAATGAGCAGTTCTTC. Its protein product is CASSPRGSSYNEQFF. The chain uses TRBV27 and TRBJ2-1, with the D call perhaps TRBD1 or TRBD2, as 5 bases match in each case. The CDR3 contains 15 residues, cysteine and phenylalanine counted. Only the CDR3 DNA is retained, 45 bases long and in frame from the first base. The V end loses 6 bases and the J end loses 0 bases, and a stretch of 12 bases separates them. CDR1 MNHEY and CDR2 SMNVEV were looked up in the germline V gene (reference sequence).